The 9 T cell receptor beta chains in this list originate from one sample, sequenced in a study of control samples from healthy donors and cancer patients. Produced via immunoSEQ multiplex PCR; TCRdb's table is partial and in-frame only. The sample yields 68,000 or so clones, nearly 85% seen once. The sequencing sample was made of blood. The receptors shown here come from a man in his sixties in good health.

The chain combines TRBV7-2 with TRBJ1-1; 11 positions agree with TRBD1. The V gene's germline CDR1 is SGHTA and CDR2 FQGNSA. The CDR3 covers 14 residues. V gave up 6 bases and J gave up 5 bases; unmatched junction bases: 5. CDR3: CASRKDRGQTEAFF. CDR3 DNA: TGTGCCAGCAGGAAGGACAGGGGGCAAACTGAAGCTTTCTTT. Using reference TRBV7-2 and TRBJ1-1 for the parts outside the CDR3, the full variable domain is GAGVSQSPSNKVTEKGKDVELRCDPISGHTALYWYRQSLGQGLEFLIYFQGNSAPDKSGLPSDRFSAERTGGSVSTLTIQRTQQEDSAVYLCASRKDRGQTEAFFGQGTRLTVV.

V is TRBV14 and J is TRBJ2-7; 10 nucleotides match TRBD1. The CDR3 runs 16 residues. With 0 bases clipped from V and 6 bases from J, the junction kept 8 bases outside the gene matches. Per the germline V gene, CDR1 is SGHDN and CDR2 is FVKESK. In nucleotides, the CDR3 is TGTGCCAGCAGCCAAGATTGGGACAGGGGCTTCCGCGAGCAGTACTTC. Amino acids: CASSQDWDRGFREQYF.

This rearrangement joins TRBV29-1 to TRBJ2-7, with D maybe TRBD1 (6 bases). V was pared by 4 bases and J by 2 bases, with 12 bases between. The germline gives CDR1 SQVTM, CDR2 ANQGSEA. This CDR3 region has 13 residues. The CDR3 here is CSVGSRGAYEQYF. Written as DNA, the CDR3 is TGCAGCGTTGGTAGCAGGGGAGCCTACGAGCAGTACTTC.

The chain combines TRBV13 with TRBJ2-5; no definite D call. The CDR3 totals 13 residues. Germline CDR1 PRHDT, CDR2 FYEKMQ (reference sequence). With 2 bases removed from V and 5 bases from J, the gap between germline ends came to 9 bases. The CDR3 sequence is CASSLNIVETQYF. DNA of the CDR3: TGTGCCAGCAGCTTAAATATCGTGGAGACCCAGTACTTC.

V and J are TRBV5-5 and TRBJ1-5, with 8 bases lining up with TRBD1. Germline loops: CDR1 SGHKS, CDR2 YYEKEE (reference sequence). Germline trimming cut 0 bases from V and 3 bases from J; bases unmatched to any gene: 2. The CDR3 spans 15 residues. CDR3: CASSLGTGPNQPQHF. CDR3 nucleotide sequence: TGTGCCAGCAGCTTGGGGACAGGGCCCAATCAGCCCCAGCATTTT.

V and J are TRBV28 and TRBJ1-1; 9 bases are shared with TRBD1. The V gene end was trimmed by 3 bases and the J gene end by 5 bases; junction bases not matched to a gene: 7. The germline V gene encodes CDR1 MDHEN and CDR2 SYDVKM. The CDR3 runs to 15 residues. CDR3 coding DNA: TGTGCCAGCAGTTTTACAGGACAGGGGCGGACTGAAGCTTTCTTT. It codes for CASSFTGQGRTEAFF. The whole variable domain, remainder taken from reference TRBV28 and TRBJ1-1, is DVKVTQSSRYLVKRTGEKVFLECVQDMDHENMFWYRQDPGLGLRLIYFSYDVKMKEKGDIPEGYSVSREKKERFSLILESASTNQTSMYLCASSFTGQGRTEAFFGQGTRLTVV.

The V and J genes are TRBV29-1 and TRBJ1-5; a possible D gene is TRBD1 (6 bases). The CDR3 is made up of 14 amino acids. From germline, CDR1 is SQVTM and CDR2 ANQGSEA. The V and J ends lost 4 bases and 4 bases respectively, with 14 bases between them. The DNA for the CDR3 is TGCAGCGTTGCTACAGGGTTGGGAAATCAGCCCCAGCATTTT. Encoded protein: CSVATGLGNQPQHF.

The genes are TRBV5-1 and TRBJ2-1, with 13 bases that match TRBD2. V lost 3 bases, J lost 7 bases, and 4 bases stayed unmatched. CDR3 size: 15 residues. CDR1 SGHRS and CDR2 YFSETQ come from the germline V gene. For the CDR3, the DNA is TGCGCCAGCAGCTCCGGACTAGCGGGAGAGAATGAGCAGTTCTTC. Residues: CASSSGLAGENEQFF.

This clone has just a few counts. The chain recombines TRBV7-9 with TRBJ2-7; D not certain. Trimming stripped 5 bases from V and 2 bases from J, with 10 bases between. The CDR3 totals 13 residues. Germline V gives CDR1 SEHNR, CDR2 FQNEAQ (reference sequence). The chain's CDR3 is CASSDTSPYEQYF. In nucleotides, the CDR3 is TGTGCCAGCAGCGATACATCCCCCTACGAGCAGTACTTC.